Following are 18 T cell receptor beta chains from one sample sequenced in a study of Ad26.COV2.S vaccination and SARS-CoV-2 variants. Profiling relied on immunoSEQ multiplex PCR, and the TCRdb table lists in-frame clones only, not all of them. The sample lists some 420,000 clones; more than 75% were seen once. Stated treatment: some 20 received Ad26.COV2.S at low or high dose, single or two shots; five or six received placebo; per-sample allocation not given. The investigators took samples on day 63 after the first vaccine or placebo injection. The source was peripheral blood, collected in a trial of Ad26.COV2.S vaccine versus placebo. These receptor sequences come from a person between 18 and 59 years old who received the Ad26.COV2.S COVID-19 vaccine or a placebo.

This clone was observed a single time. The V gene is TRBV7-6, the J gene TRBJ1-3, with D possibly TRBD1 on 5 matching bases. Germline loops: CDR1 SGHVS, CDR2 FNYEAQ. Trimming stripped 1 base from V and 0 bases from J, with 10 bases between. The CDR3 has 16 residues. The CDR3 DNA sequence: TGTGCCAGCAGCTTAGGAGGCAGGGCCTCTGGAAACACCATATATTTT. The encoded protein is CASSLGGRASGNTIYF. The variable domain in full, completed from reference TRBV7-6 and TRBJ1-3, reads GAGVSQSPRYKVTKRGQDVALRCDPISGHVSLYWYRQALGQGPEFLTYFNYEAQQDKSGLPNDRFSAERPEGSISTLTIQRTEQRDSAMYRCASSLGGRASGNTIYFGEGSWLTVV.

The V gene is TRBV6-6, the J gene TRBJ2-7; D remains ambiguous. Germline V gene lookup returns CDR1 MNHNY and CDR2 SVGAGI (reference sequence). Trimming removed 5 bases from V and 0 bases from J, with 14 bases in between. The CDR3 contains 15 residues. The CDR3 DNA is TGTGCCAGCAGTGTAACCCCTTCCCCCTCCTACGAGCAGTACTTC. It yields the protein CASSVTPSPSYEQYF.

The chain has TRBV3-1 (or the pseudogene TRBV3-2) and TRBJ2-5; 13 bases are a match to TRBD2. CDR1 LGHDT and CDR2 YNNKEL come from the germline V gene (reference sequence). CDR3 size: 15 residues. V trimming: 0 bases; J trimming: 5 bases; junction bases outside the gene matches: 0. As DNA, the CDR3 is TGTGCCAGCAGCCAAGAGGGACTAGCGGGGGAGACCCAGTACTTC. Amino acids: CASSQEGLAGETQYF.

CDR3 sequence (DNA): TGTGCCAGCAGCTCCCACCCCCGGGAGACCGGGGAGCTGTTTTTT. Its protein is CASSSHPRETGELFF. V and J are TRBV9 and TRBJ2-2; maybe TRBD2 (6 bases). CDR3 length: 15 amino acids. V was shortened by 4 bases and J by 5 bases, with 15 bases between the two germline ends. In germline, CDR1 is SGDLS, CDR2 YYNGEE.

The chain recombines TRBV19 with TRBJ2-5, with TRBD2 identical over 16 bases. V lost 5 bases and J lost 2; bases outside the gene matches: 5. CDR3 size: 17 residues. Germline V gene lookup returns CDR1 LNHDA and CDR2 SQIVND (reference sequence). CDR3 region: CASSSPGLAGGQETQYF. Written as DNA, the CDR3 is TGTGCCAGTAGTTCACCGGGACTAGCGGGGGGGCAAGAGACCCAGTACTTC.

About this clone: A read error may account for a junction end that differs from germline. V gene TRBV19 combines with J gene TRBJ2-2; D ambiguous. This CDR3 region has 13 residues. Looked up from germline, CDR1 is LNHDA and CDR2 is SQIVND (reference sequence). The CDR3 loop is CASSVDRTGELFF. The CDR3 region has the DNA TGTGCCAGTAGTGTAGACCGCACCGGGGAGCTGTTTTTT.

V and J are TRBV6-2 or TRBV6-3 and TRBJ2-6; TRBD1 is a possible D gene (6 bases). The CDR3 covers 16 residues. Germline CDR1 and CDR2: MNHEY and SVGEGT. V lost 5 bases and J 0 bases, leaving 11 bases between the germline ends. The CDR3 DNA sequence: TGTGCCAGCAGTACAACAGGGCACTCTGGGGCCAACGTCCTGACTTTC. It yields the protein CASSTTGHSGANVLTF.

This sequence joins TRBV6-4 and TRBJ1-6, with D hard to call. V was trimmed by 3 bases and J by 9 bases, leaving 15 bases between them. CDR1 MRHNA and CDR2 SNTAGT come from the germline V gene. The CDR3 length is 15 residues. CDR3 amino acids: CASSEMGWGSSPLHF. For the CDR3, the DNA is TGTGCCAGCAGTGAAATGGGTTGGGGAAGTTCACCCCTCCACTTT.

V is TRBV27 and J is TRBJ2-7; 11 bases agree with TRBD2. The V gene end was trimmed by 0 bases and the J gene end by 4 bases; junction bases not matched to a gene: 5. The germline V gene has CDR1 MNHEY and CDR2 SMNVEV (reference sequence). The CDR3 is 16 residues long. The CDR3: CASSLSGSGGVYEQYF. DNA of the CDR3: TGTGCCAGCAGTTTATCAGGTAGCGGGGGGGTTTACGAGCAGTACTTC.

This chain uses TRBV10-1 with TRBJ2-7; perhaps TRBD1 as D (5 bases). CDR1 WNHNN and CDR2 SYGVQD come from the germline V gene (reference sequence). This CDR3 has 15 amino acids. V lost 3 bases to trimming and J lost 2 bases, with 14 bases between them. This chain's CDR3 is CASSDFDRHPYEQYF. In nucleotides, the CDR3 is TGCGCCAGCAGTGATTTTGACAGACACCCCTACGAGCAGTACTTC.

The chain employs TRBV4-3 and TRBJ2-7; 13 bases line up with TRBD2. Germline CDR1 and CDR2: LGHNA and YSLEER. The junction had 8 bases not matched to a gene; V was cut back by 1 base and J by 2 bases. This CDR3 has 18 amino acids. CDR3 DNA sequence: TGCGCCAGCAGCCAAGGCCCTCCACTAGCGGGGGGGACCTACGAGCAGTACTTC. It codes for CASSQGPPLAGGTYEQYF.

The chain links TRBV29-1 to TRBJ1-1, with D possibly being TRBD1 (5 bases). The germline V gene encodes CDR1 SQVTM and CDR2 ANQGSEA. V dropped 6 bases and J dropped 1 base, with 18 bases sitting between them. This CDR3 comprises 15 residues. The CDR3 sequence is CSVLAVKGTNTEAFF. CDR3 DNA sequence: TGCAGCGTCCTCGCCGTAAAGGGGACGAACACTGAAGCTTTCTTT.

The rearrangement uses TRBV7-9 and TRBJ2-7; weak D call: TRBD2 (5 bases). V was cut by 4 bases and J by 2 bases, with 9 bases left in between. The CDR3 loop spans 13 amino acids. Germline assignment: CDR1 SEHNR and CDR2 FQNEAQ (reference sequence). The CDR3 sequence is CASSSGLAYEQYF. The CDR3 DNA is TGTGCCAGCAGCTCAGGACTGGCCTACGAGCAGTACTTC.

This clone occurred once. V usage is TRBV27 and J usage is TRBJ2-7; D is ambiguous. The CDR3 consists of 14 residues. The germline gives CDR1 MNHEY, CDR2 SMNVEV (reference sequence). V was pared by 4 bases and J by 3 bases, with 13 bases between. CDR3 region: CASSWTGPDYEQYF. The DNA for the CDR3 is TGTGCCAGCAGTTGGACCGGACCGGACTACGAGCAGTACTTC.

The chain has TRBV10-1 and TRBJ2-1, with 7 nucleotides matching TRBD1. The J segment lost 8 bases and the V segment lost 5 bases, leaving 6 bases of the junction unmatched. CDR1 WNHNN and CDR2 SYGVQD come from the germline V gene (reference sequence). CDR3 length: 13 residues. CDR3 DNA sequence: TGCGCCAGCAGTACGACAGGGATGTATGAGCAGTTCTTC. It translates to CASSTTGMYEQFF.

This CDR3 reads CASLLEFRADTQYF. The CDR3 coding sequence is TGTGCCAGCCTCCTGGAGTTTCGGGCAGATACGCAGTATTTT. The rearrangement joins TRBV5-6 to TRBJ2-3; D gene ambiguous. The CDR3 loop spans 14 amino acids. Germline V gene sequence: CDR1 SGHDT, CDR2 YYEEEE. V gave up 7 bases and J gave up 4 bases, with 16 bases separating them.

The chain uses TRBV2 and TRBJ1-2, with TRBD1 matching over 10 bases. The J segment lost 5 bases and the V segment lost 3 bases, leaving 6 bases of the junction unmatched. Germline assignment: CDR1 SNHLY and CDR2 FYNNEI. This CDR3 has 15 residues. The CDR3 reads CASSDGQGDLYGYTF. For the CDR3, the DNA is TGTGCCAGCAGTGACGGACAGGGGGATCTTTATGGCTACACCTTC.

This clone was seen more than once but under ten times. This rearrangement joins TRBV6-2 or TRBV6-3 to TRBJ2-7; 7 positions agree with TRBD1. CDR3 length equals 14 residues. V lost 0 bases and J lost 5; bases outside the gene matches: 4. In germline, CDR1 is MNHEY, CDR2 SVGEGT. The CDR3 region is CASSYSTGSDEQYF. The CDR3 coding sequence is TGTGCCAGCAGTTACTCGACAGGGAGCGACGAGCAGTACTTC.